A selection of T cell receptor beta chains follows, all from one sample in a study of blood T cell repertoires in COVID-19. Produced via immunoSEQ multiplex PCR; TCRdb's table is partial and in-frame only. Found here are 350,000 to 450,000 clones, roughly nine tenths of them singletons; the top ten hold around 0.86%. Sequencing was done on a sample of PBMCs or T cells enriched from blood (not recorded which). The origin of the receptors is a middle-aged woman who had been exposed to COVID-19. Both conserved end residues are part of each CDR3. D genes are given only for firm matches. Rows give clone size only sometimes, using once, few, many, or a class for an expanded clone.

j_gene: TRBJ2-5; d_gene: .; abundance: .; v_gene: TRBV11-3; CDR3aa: CASSSGQQETQYF; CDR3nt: TGTGCCAGCAGCTCCGGACAGCAAGAGACCCAGTACTTC
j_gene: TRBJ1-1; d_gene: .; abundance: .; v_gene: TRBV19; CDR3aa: CASSPQFLNTEAFF; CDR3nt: TGTGCCAGTAGTCCCCAGTTTTTGAACACTGAAGCTTTCTTT
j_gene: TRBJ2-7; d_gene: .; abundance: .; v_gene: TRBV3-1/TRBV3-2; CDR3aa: CASSRNPGGRYEQYF; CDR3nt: TGTGCCAGCAGCCGCAACCCCGGGGGGCGCTACGAGCAGTACTTC
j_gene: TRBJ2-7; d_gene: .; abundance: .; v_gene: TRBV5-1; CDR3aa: CASTSRTYEQYF; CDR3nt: TGCGCCAGCACCTCCCGTACCTACGAGCAGTACTTC
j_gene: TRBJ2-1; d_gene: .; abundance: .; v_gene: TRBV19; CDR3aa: CASSIDLGEDEQFF; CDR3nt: TGTGCCAGTAGTATAGATCTTGGCGAGGATGAGCAGTTCTTC
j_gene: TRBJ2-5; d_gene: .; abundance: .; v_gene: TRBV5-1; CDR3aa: CASSLTDRIETQYF; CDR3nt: TGCGCCAGCAGCTTGACTGACAGGATAGAGACCCAGTACTTC
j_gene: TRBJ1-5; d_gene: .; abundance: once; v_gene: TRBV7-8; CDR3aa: CASSLAARNQPQHF; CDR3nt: TGTGCCAGCAGCTTAGCAGCCAGGAATCAGCCCCAGCATTTT
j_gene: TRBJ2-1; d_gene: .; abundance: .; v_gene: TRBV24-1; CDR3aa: CATSDLGGRAGEQFF; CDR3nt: TGTGCCACCAGTGATTTGGGCGGTCGGGCGGGTGAGCAGTTCTTC
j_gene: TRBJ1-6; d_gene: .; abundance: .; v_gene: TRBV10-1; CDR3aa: CASRRMRSSYNSPLHF; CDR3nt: TGCGCCAGCAGGCGGATGCGGAGCTCCTATAATTCACCCCTCCACTTT
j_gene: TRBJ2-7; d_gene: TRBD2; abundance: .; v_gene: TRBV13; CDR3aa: CASSRGGAWYEQYF; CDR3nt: TGTGCCAGCAGCCGCGGGGGGGCGTGGTACGAGCAGTACTTC
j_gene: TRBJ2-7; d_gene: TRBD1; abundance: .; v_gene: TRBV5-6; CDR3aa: CASSSRSWTGARGQYF; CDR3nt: TGTGCCAGCAGCTCCCGGTCTTGGACAGGGGCCCGTGGGCAGTACTTC
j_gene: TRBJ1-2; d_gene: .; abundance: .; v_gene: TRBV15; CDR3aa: CATSPQIGLDYGYTF; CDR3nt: TGTGCCACCAGCCCTCAAATTGGACTCGACTATGGCTACACCTTC
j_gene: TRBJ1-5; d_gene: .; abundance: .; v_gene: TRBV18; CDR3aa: CASSSKGHLQSNQPQHF; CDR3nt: TGTGCCAGCTCATCAAAGGGACACCTACAGAGCAATCAGCCCCAGCATTTT
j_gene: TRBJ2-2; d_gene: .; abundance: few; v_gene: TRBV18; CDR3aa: CASSPGRNTGELFF; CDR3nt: TGTGCCAGCTCACCGGGCAGAAACACCGGGGAGCTGTTTTTT
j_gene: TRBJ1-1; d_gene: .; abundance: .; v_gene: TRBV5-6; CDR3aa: CASSLRRTEAFF; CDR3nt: TGTGCCAGCAGCTTGCGTCGGACTGAAGCTTTCTTT
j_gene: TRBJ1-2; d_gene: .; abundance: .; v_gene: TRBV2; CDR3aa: CASSVREGFGYTF; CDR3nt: TGTGCCAGCAGCGTTCGGGAAGGGTTTGGCTACACCTTC
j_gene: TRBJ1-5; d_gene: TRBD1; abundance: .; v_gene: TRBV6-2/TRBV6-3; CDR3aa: CASSYAGTGGFGNQPQHF; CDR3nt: TGTGCCAGCAGTTACGCCGGGACAGGGGGTTTCGGCAATCAGCCCCAGCATTTT
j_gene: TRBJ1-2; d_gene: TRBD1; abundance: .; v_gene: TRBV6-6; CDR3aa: CASRETGSAGYTF; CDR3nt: TGTGCCAGCAGGGAGACAGGGTCGGCAGGCTACACCTTC
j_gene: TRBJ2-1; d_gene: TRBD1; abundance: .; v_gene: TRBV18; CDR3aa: CASSPGQGFGNEQFF; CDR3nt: TGTGCCAGCTCACCAGGACAGGGATTCGGCAATGAGCAGTTCTTC
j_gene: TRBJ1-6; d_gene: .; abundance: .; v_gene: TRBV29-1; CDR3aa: CSVSGMGNSPLHF; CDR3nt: TGCAGCGTTTCCGGGATGGGGAATTCACCCCTCCACTTT
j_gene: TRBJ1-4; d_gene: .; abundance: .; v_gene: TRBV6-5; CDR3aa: CASSASGGNNEKLFF; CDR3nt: TGTGCCAGCAGCGCATCCGGCGGGAATAATGAAAAACTGTTTTTT
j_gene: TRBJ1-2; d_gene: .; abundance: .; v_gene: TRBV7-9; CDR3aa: CASSSQGGTGGYTF; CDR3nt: TGTGCCAGCAGCTCTCAGGGAGGGACGGGCGGCTACACCTTC
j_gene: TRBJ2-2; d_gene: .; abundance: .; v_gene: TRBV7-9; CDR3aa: CASLMRFGELFF; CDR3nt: TGTGCCAGCCTGATGCGGTTCGGGGAGCTGTTTTTT
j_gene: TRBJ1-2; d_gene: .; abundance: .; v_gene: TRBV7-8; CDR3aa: CASSLGGDRLYGYTF; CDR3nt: TGTGCCAGCAGCTTAGGAGGTGACAGGCTCTATGGCTACACCTTC
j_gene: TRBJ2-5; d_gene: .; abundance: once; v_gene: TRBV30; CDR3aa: CAWKYAGAETQYF; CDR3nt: TGTGCCTGGAAGTATGCGGGGGCTGAGACCCAGTACTTC
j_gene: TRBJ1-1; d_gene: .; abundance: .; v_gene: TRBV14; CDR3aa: CASSHRQTPNTEAFF; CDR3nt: TGTGCCAGCAGCCATCGGCAGACTCCGAACACTGAAGCTTTCTTT
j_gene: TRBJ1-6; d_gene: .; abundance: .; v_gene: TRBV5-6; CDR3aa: CASSLITGILHSPLHF; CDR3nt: TGTGCCAGCAGCTTAATAACCGGGATCCTCCATTCACCCCTCCACTTT
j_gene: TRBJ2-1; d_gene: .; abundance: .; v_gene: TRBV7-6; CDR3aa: CASSLASQDEQFF; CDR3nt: TGTGCCAGCAGCTTAGCGTCGCAGGATGAGCAGTTCTTC
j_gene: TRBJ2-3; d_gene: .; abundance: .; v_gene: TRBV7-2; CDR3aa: CASSLASPTQYF; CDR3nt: TGTGCCAGCAGCTTAGCGAGTCCTACGCAGTATTTT
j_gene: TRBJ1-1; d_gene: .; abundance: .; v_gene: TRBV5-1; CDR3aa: CASSPQSVNTEAFF; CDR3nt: TGCGCCAGCAGCCCCCAATCGGTGAACACTGAAGCTTTCTTT
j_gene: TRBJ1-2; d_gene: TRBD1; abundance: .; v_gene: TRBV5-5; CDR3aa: CASSLGQGVYGYTF; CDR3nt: TGTGCCAGCAGCTTGGGACAGGGAGTCTATGGCTACACCTTC
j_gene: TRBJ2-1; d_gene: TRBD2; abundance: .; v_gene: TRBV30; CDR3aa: CAWTPTSGLYNEQFF; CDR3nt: TGTGCCTGGACCCCTACTAGCGGGTTATACAATGAGCAGTTCTTC
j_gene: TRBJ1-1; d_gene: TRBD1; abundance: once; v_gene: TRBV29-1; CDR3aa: CSVDGQGATEAFF; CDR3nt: TGCAGCGTAGACGGACAGGGGGCAACTGAAGCTTTCTTT
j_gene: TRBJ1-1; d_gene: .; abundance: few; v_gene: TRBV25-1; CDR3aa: CASSPGTLGAFF; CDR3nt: TGTGCCAGCAGTCCCGGGACATTAGGGGCTTTCTTT
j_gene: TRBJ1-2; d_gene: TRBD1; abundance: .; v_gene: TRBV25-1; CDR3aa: CASSEWGTGHNYGYTF; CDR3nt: TGTGCCAGCAGTGAATGGGGGACAGGTCATAACTATGGCTACACCTTC
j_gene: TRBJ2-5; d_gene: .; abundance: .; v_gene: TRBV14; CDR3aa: CASSLVRRASRETQYF; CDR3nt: TGTGCCAGCAGCCTCGTCAGGCGGGCAAGCCGGGAGACCCAGTACTTC
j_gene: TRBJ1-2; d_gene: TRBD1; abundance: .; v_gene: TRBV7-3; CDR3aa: CASSFLPGQGYGYTF; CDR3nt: TGTGCCAGCAGCTTCCTCCCGGGACAGGGGTATGGCTACACCTTC
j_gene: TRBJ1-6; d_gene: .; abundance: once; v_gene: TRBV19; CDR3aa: CASRQGNSYNSPLHF; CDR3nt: TGTGCCAGTCGGCAGGGTAACTCCTATAATTCACCCCTCCACTTT
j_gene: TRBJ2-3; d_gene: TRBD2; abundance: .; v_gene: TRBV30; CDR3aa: CGLVGGAQTSGSSDTQYF; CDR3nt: TGTGGCCTAGTCGGGGGGGCACAAACTAGCGGGAGTTCAGATACGCAGTATTTT
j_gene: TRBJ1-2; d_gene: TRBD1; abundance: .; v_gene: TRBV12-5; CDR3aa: CASGLPGGSEGYTF; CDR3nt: TGTGCTAGTGGTTTGCCAGGGGGCTCGGAGGGCTACACCTTC
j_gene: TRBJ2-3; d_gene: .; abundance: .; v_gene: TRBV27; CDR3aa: CASSLSYKQGNTQYF; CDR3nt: TGTGCCAGCAGTTTATCCTACAAACAGGGAAATACGCAGTATTTT